This paragraph reports one TCR beta chain. This specimen comes from a study of blood T cell repertoires in COVID-19. Study-wide background: T cells, B-cell-depleted T cells, or PBMCs provided the cDNA or gDNA that served as material.

This CDR3 is 15 amino acids long. CDR1 is KGHSH and CDR2 is LQKENI in the germline V gene. The germline V and J ends were trimmed by 0 bases and 1 base, with 9 bases remaining between them. TCRdb's table, derived via immunoSEQ multiplex PCR, lists solely in-frame clones and lacks some. The table has more than 90,000 clones, 85% seen once. Sequencing was carried out using peripheral blood. The chain couples TRBV18 to TRBJ2-5; D gene ambiguous. This receptor was obtained from a woman in her 70s with active or convalescent COVID-19. This CDR3 is CASSPPSTAQETQYF. The DNA of the CDR3 is TGTGCCAGCTCACCACCGTCAACAGCCCAAGAGACCCAGTACTTC.